These 12 T cell receptor beta chains share one sample of origin, sequenced in a study of blood T cell repertoires in COVID-19. Assay: immunoSEQ multiplex PCR; the TCRdb copy retains only in-frame clones and omits some. The sample includes over 140,000 clones, roughly 79% seen only once; the top ten take around 2.9%. Source material: PBMCs or T cells enriched from blood (not recorded which). These receptors were obtained from a woman in her fifties or sixties who had recovered from COVID-19.

This clone was observed a handful of times. This chain links TRBV13 with TRBJ1-6, with D possibly matching TRBD1 (5 bases). Looked up from germline, CDR1 is PRHDT and CDR2 is FYEKMQ (reference sequence). Trimming took off 3 bases at V and 10 bases at J, with 13 bases between the two ends. CDR3 length: 14 amino acids. The CDR3 is CASSLRQGRSPLHF. As DNA, the CDR3 is TGTGCCAGCAGCTTGAGGCAGGGTAGGTCACCCCTCCACTTT.

The chain uses TRBV29-1 and TRBJ1-1, with D unclear. The V end lost 7 bases, the J end lost 1 base, and 13 bases lay between the germline ends. The CDR3 totals 13 residues. Germline CDR1 and CDR2: SQVTM and ANQGSEA. The CDR3 DNA is TGCAGCGCCAGACCCCTAGGGAACACTGAAGCTTTCTTT. It yields the protein CSARPLGNTEAFF. Full variable domain (outside the CDR3, taken from reference TRBV29-1 and TRBJ1-1): SAVISQKPSRDICQRGTSLTIQCQVDSQVTMMFWYRQQPGQSLTLIATANQGSEATYESGFVIDKFPISRPNLTFSTLTVSNMSPEDSSIYLCSARPLGNTEAFFGQGTRLTVV.

V usage is TRBV6-5 and J usage is TRBJ2-7, with 9 nucleotides matching TRBD2. CDR1 MNHEY and CDR2 SVGAGI come from the germline V gene. The CDR3 runs to 14 residues. The V gene end was trimmed by 5 bases and the J gene end by 4 bases; junction bases not matched to a gene: 6. The CDR3 sequence is CASSRREGLYEQYF. The CDR3 DNA follows: TGTGCCAGCAGTCGGCGGGAGGGCCTTTACGAGCAGTACTTC.

This chain joins TRBV18 and TRBJ2-1; D possibly corresponds to TRBD1 (5 bases). V was shortened by 0 bases and J by 3 bases, with 12 bases between the two germline ends. The CDR3 runs 16 residues. The germline V gene encodes CDR1 KGHSH and CDR2 LQKENI. The CDR3 DNA sequence: TGTGCCAGCTCACCACCGATTTCAGGGTTCTACAATGAGCAGTTCTTC. This sequence encodes CASSPPISGFYNEQFF. Full variable domain (remainder filled in from reference TRBV18 and TRBJ2-1): NAGVMQNPRHLVRRRGQEARLRCSPMKGHSHVYWYRQLPEEGLKFMVYLQKENIIDESGMPKERFSAEFPKEGPSILRIQQVVRGDSAAYFCASSPPISGFYNEQFFGPGTRLTVL.

This clone was detected only once. This chain uses TRBV11-1 with TRBJ1-1; D unresolved. The CDR3 sequence is 15 residues long. CDR1 and CDR2 from the germline V gene are SGHAT and FQDESV (reference sequence). Trimming removed 0 bases at V and 1 base at J, with 9 bases between. This chain's CDR3 is CASSLARERNTEAFF. CDR3 sequence (DNA): TGTGCCAGCAGCTTAGCGCGGGAGAGGAACACTGAAGCTTTCTTT.

The chain has TRBV7-9 and TRBJ2-7; no reliable D call. The CDR3 has 11 amino acids. Germline V lookup: CDR1 SEHNR, CDR2 FQNEAQ (reference sequence). The V end was cut by 7 bases, the J end by 3 bases, with 7 bases between. In nucleotides, the CDR3 is TGTGCCAGCACCTCGGGCTACGAGCAGTACTTC. It yields the protein CASTSGYEQYF.

The chain links TRBV2 to TRBJ2-1; TRBD2 matches at 11 bases. The V gene end was trimmed by 8 bases and the J gene end by 8 bases; junction bases not matched to a gene: 8. The CDR3 is made up of 14 amino acids. Germline V CDR1 and CDR2: SNHLY, FYNNEI. The CDR3 DNA sequence: TGTGCCAGCCTGCGACTAGCGGGGACAGATGAGCAGTTCTTC. Amino acid sequence: CASLRLAGTDEQFF.

The CDR3 loop reads CASSHLMAGRGYTF. The DNA for the CDR3 is TGTGCCAGCAGCCACCTGATGGCGGGAAGGGGCTACACCTTC. This sequence joins TRBV14 and TRBJ1-2; D call uncertain. CDR1 and CDR2 (germline): SGHDN, FVKESK. The V and J ends lost 3 bases and 8 bases respectively, with 16 bases between them. The CDR3 is 14 amino acids. Full variable domain (remainder filled in from reference TRBV14 and TRBJ1-2): EAGVTQFPSHSVIEKGQTVTLRCDPISGHDNLYWYRRVMGKEIKFLLHFVKESKQDESGMPNNRFLAERTGGTYSTLKVQPAELEDSGVYFCASSHLMAGRGYTFGSGTRLTVV.

The chain has TRBV30 and TRBJ2-3; tentatively, D is TRBD2 (6 bases). V was trimmed by 4 bases and J by 2 bases, leaving 13 bases between them. CDR1 GTSNPN and CDR2 SVGIG come from the germline V gene (reference sequence). This CDR3 is 14 amino acids long. The CDR3 loop is CAWTGRDFTDTQYF. In nucleotides, the CDR3 is TGTGCCTGGACGGGTCGGGACTTCACAGATACGCAGTATTTT.

The chain uses TRBV4-1 and TRBJ1-5, with D unclear. CDR3 length: 17 amino acids. V was clipped by 0 bases and J by 0 bases, with 12 bases between them. Germline V CDR1 and CDR2: MGHRA, YSYEKL. CDR3 sequence: CASSQDGSGYSNQPQHF. In DNA form, the CDR3 reads TGCGCCAGCAGCCAAGATGGGAGCGGCTATAGCAATCAGCCCCAGCATTTT.

The chain recombines TRBV2 with TRBJ1-2, with TRBD1 as a possible D gene (5 bases). This CDR3 comprises 14 residues. Germline loops: CDR1 SNHLY, CDR2 FYNNEI. Deletions cut 5 bases from V and 2 bases from J, with 12 bases between. CDR3 in DNA: TGTGCCAGCAGTCCCGCGGGGCGAAACTATGGCTACACCTTC. Amino acids: CASSPAGRNYGYTF.

The chain recombines TRBV14 with TRBJ2-2; D perhaps matches TRBD1 (5 bases). Germline values: CDR1 SGHDN, CDR2 FVKESK. V shed 5 bases and J shed 0 bases, with 7 bases lying between them. This CDR3 spans 14 amino acids. The CDR3 region is CASSGAPNTGELFF. The CDR3 nucleotides read TGTGCCAGCAGCGGGGCGCCGAACACCGGGGAGCTGTTTTTT.